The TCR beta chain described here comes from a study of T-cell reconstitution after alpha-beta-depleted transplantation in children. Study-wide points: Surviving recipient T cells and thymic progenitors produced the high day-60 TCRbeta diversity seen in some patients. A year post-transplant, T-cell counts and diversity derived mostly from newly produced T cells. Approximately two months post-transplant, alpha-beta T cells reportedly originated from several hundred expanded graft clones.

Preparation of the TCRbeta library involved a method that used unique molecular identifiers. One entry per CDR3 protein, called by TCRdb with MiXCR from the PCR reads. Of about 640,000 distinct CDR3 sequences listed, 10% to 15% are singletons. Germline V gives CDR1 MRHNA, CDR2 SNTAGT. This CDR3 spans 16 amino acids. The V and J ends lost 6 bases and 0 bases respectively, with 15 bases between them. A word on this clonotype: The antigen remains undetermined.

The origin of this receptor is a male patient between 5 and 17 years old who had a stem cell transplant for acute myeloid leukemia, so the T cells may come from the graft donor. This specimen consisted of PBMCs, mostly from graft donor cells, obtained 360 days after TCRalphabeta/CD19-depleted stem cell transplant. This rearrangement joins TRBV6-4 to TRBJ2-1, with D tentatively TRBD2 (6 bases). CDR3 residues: CASRGGLLSSYNEQFF. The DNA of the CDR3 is TGTGCCAGCAGGGGCGGACTACTGAGCTCCTACAATGAGCAGTTCTTC.